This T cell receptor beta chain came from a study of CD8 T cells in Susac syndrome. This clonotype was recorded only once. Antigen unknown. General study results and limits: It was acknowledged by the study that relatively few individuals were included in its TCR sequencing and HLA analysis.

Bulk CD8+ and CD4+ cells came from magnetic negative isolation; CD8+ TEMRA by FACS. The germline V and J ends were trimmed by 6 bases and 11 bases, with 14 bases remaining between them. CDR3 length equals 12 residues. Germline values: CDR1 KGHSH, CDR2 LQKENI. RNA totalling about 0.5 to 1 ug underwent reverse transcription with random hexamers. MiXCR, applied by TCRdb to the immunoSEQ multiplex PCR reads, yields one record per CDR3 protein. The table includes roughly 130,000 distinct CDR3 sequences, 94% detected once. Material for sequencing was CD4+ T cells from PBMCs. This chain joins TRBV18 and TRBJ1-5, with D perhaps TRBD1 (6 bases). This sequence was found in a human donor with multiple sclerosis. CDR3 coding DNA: TGTGCCAGCTCGCCCCAGGGGCCGTCCCAGCATTTT. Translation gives CASSPQGPSQHF.